The entry below gives a single T cell receptor beta chain sequence along with its context. After removal of 7 bases from V and 7 bases from J, the junction contained 12 bases not matched to a gene. CDR1 SGHTA and CDR2 FQGNSA come from the germline V gene. The CDR3 has 15 residues. The data derive from a study of blood T cells in healthy people across ages. The authors ran a second PCR of roughly 6 to 12 cycles using a sample-barcoded 5' primer and a J-beta primer mix. MiXCR was run by TCRdb on the 5' RACE reads, yielding one entry per CDR3 protein. The table includes over 500,000 distinct CDR3 sequences, more than 45% detected once.

The receptor's source is a woman aged 80 or over in good health. V and J are TRBV7-2 and TRBJ2-2, with 7 bases identical to TRBD1. Sample: blood. CDR3 bases: TGTGCCAGCAACTTTGGCCAAGGGGGCATCGGGGAGCTGTTTTTT. It specifies CASNFGQGGIGELFF.